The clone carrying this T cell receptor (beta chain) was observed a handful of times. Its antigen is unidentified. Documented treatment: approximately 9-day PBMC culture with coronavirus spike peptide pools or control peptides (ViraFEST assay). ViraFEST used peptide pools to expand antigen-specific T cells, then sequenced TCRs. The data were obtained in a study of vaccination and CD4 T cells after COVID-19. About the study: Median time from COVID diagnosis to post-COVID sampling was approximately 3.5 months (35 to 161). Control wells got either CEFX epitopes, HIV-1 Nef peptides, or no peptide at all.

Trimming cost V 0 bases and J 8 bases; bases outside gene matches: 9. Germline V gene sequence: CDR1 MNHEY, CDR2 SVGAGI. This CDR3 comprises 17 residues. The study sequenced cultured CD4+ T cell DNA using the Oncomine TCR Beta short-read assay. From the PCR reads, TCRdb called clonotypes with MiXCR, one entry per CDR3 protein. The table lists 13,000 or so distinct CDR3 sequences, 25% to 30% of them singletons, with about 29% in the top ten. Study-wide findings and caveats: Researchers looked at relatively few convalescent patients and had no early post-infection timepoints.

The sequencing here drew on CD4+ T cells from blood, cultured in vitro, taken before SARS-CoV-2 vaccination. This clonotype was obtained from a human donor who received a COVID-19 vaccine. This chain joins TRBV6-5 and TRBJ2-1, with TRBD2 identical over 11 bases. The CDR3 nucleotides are TGTGCCAGCAGTTACTCGAACTTAGCGGGGGGGCGGGATGAGCAGTTCTTC. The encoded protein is CASSYSNLAGGRDEQFF.